The 16 T cell receptor beta chains given below trace back to one sample, sequenced in a study of blood T cell repertoires in COVID-19. The method was immunoSEQ multiplex PCR; TCRdb's version includes in-frame clones alone and lacks a portion of them. The sample contains about 280,000 clones, 90% of which appear only once. Sequenced material: PBMCs or T cells enriched from blood (not recorded which). These receptors were obtained from a woman aged 18-29 years with acute COVID-19.

The CDR3 nucleotides are TGTGCCAGCTCCGACCACAGGGTGGGCTACACCTTC. It is translated as CASSDHRVGYTF. The J gene is TRBJ1-2, the V gene TRBV18, with TRBD1 as a possible D gene (6 bases). Trimming took off 6 bases at V and 8 bases at J, with 13 bases between the two ends. The V gene's germline CDR1 is KGHSH and CDR2 LQKENI. There are 12 residues in the CDR3.

The genes are TRBV7-2 and TRBJ2-1, with unresolved D. V dropped 2 bases and J dropped 6 bases, with 14 bases sitting between them. Germline V gene sequence: CDR1 SGHTA, CDR2 FQGNSA. This CDR3 has 15 residues. CDR3 coding DNA: TGTGCCAGCAGCTTAAGTCTCAGGTTGGGCAATGAGCAGTTCTTC. Its translation: CASSLSLRLGNEQFF. Full variable domain (missing parts from reference TRBV7-2 and TRBJ2-1): GAGVSQSPSNKVTEKGKDVELRCDPISGHTALYWYRQSLGQGLEFLIYFQGNSAPDKSGLPSDRFSAERTGGSVSTLTIQRTQQEDSAVYLCASSLSLRLGNEQFFGPGTRLTVL.

The chain employs TRBV21-1 and TRBJ2-3; TRBD2, as called in the table, went unchecked against the DNA. TRBV21-1 is described as a pseudogene. This CDR3 comprises 15 residues. The CDR3 loop is CASSDGGRLADTQYF. DNA for the CDR3: TGTGCCAGCAGCGATGGCGGGAGGTTGGCAGATACGCAGTATTTT.

This clone has only a few counts. The rearrangement joins TRBV28 to TRBJ2-5, with unresolved D. The germline CDR1 and CDR2 sequences are MDHEN and SYDVKM. The CDR3 sequence is 13 residues long. V was cut by 2 bases and J by 2 bases, with 6 bases left in between. Here the CDR3 reads CASSLPQQETQYF. The CDR3 coding sequence is TGTGCCAGCAGTTTACCCCAGCAAGAGACCCAGTACTTC.

The CDR3 bases are TGTGCCTGCGGGCGGGCCAGCACAGATACGCAGTATTTT. Translated, it gives CACGRASTDTQYF. The chain carries TRBV30 and TRBJ2-3; the D gene is possibly TRBD2 (5 bases). Trimming removed 6 bases from V and 0 bases from J, with 10 bases in between. The CDR3 is 13 amino acids. CDR1 and CDR2 from the germline V gene are GTSNPN and SVGIG (reference sequence).

The gene calls are TRBV6-5 and TRBJ2-7, with D unclear. Germline loops: CDR1 MNHEY, CDR2 SVGAGI. Deletions cut 5 bases from V and 0 bases from J, with 14 bases between. The CDR3 is 15 residues long. The CDR3 loop reads CASSLSGFVSYEQYF. The DNA of the CDR3 is TGTGCCAGCAGTCTCTCAGGTTTCGTCTCCTACGAGCAGTACTTC.

In DNA, the CDR3 is TGTGCCAGCAGCCGAAATCTTGGCGGGAGTGAAGATACGCAGTATTTT. This codes for CASSRNLGGSEDTQYF. V is TRBV7-8 and J is TRBJ2-3; 7 positions match TRBD2. The V and J ends lost 5 bases and 5 bases, in that order; junction bases with no gene match: 13. Germline CDR1 and CDR2: SGHVS and FQNEAQ. The CDR3 loop spans 16 amino acids.

V is TRBV2 and J is TRBJ1-2; D is perhaps TRBD1 (6 bases). Trimming stripped 6 bases from V and 9 bases from J, with 20 bases between. Germline V gene sequence: CDR1 SNHLY, CDR2 FYNNEI. The CDR3 is 14 residues long. CDR3 sequence: CASSPMGAQGSYTF. As DNA, the CDR3 is TGTGCCAGCAGCCCAATGGGGGCACAGGGTAGCTACACCTTC.

The chain employs TRBV6-5 and TRBJ1-1, with D perhaps TRBD1 (6 bases). Germline V gives CDR1 MNHEY, CDR2 SVGAGI. The CDR3 length is 12 residues. The V end was cut by 7 bases, the J end by 10 bases, with 16 bases between. This chain's CDR3 is CASKLGGRGAFF. For the CDR3, the DNA is TGTGCCAGCAAATTAGGGGGAAGGGGAGCTTTCTTT.

This sequence joins TRBV12-2 and TRBJ2-1; the DNA was not compared with TRBD2, the D call given in the table. TRBV12-2 is classified as a pseudogene. This CDR3 region has 15 residues. CDR3 protein: CASHLAGGTYNEQFF. The CDR3 DNA is TGTGCAAGTCACTTAGCGGGAGGAACCTACAATGAGCAGTTCTTC.

The chain recombines TRBV4-1 with TRBJ2-7; 12 bases agree with TRBD2. After removal of 1 base from V and 2 bases from J, the junction contained 3 bases not matched to a gene. The CDR3 contains 16 residues. CDR1 is MGHRA and CDR2 is YSYEKL in the germline V gene. The CDR3, as DNA: TGCGCCAGCAGCCAAGTCGCTAGCGGGAGGGCCTACGAGCAGTACTTC. It specifies CASSQVASGRAYEQYF.

V gene TRBV12-3 or TRBV12-4 combines with J gene TRBJ2-7; the match to TRBD1 covers 7 bases. J gave up 5 bases and V 3 bases, and 4 bases lay outside the gene matches. The CDR3 length is 13 residues. DNA of the CDR3: TGTGCCAGCAGTTTGAACAGGGGAAACGAGCAGTACTTC. Translation gives CASSLNRGNEQYF.

J is TRBJ1-6 and V is TRBV18; 7 bases fit TRBD1. The germline gives CDR1 KGHSH, CDR2 LQKENI. The J segment lost 7 bases and the V segment lost 0 bases, leaving 6 bases of the junction unmatched. This CDR3 contains 16 residues. The CDR3 reads CASSPPTGAGNSPLHF. CDR3 DNA sequence: TGTGCCAGCTCACCACCAACAGGGGCCGGGAATTCACCCCTCCACTTT. Supplemented by reference TRBV18 and TRBJ1-6, the full variable domain reads NAGVMQNPRHLVRRRGQEARLRCSPMKGHSHVYWYRQLPEEGLKFMVYLQKENIIDESGMPKERFSAEFPKEGPSILRIQQVVRGDSAAYFCASSPPTGAGNSPLHFGNGTRLTVT.

This chain links TRBV18 with TRBJ2-5, with 7 bases aligning to TRBD1. After removal of 4 bases from V and 4 bases from J, the junction contained 6 bases not matched to a gene. Germline assignment: CDR1 KGHSH and CDR2 LQKENI. The CDR3 extends over 14 amino acids. The CDR3 spells CASSHNRGRETQYF. CDR3 nucleotide sequence: TGTGCCAGCTCACACAACAGGGGCCGAGAGACCCAGTACTTC.

The CDR3: CASSYRQGGTDTQYF. The CDR3 DNA is TGCGCCAGCAGCTACCGACAGGGAGGCACAGATACGCAGTATTTT. The rearrangement uses TRBV5-1 and TRBJ2-3; TRBD1 matches at 7 bases. After removal of 3 bases from V and 1 base from J, the junction contained 5 bases not matched to a gene. The CDR3 is 15 amino acids. CDR1 SGHRS and CDR2 YFSETQ come from the germline V gene.

The rearrangement uses TRBV6-2 or TRBV6-3 and TRBJ2-5, with D perhaps TRBD1 (6 bases). Germline-derived CDR1 and CDR2 are MNHEY and SVGEGT. This CDR3 spans 14 amino acids. With 5 bases removed from V and 4 bases from J, the gap between germline ends came to 14 bases. The CDR3 is CASSGDLQGETQYF. In DNA form, the CDR3 reads TGTGCCAGCAGTGGAGATCTACAGGGAGAGACCCAGTACTTC.